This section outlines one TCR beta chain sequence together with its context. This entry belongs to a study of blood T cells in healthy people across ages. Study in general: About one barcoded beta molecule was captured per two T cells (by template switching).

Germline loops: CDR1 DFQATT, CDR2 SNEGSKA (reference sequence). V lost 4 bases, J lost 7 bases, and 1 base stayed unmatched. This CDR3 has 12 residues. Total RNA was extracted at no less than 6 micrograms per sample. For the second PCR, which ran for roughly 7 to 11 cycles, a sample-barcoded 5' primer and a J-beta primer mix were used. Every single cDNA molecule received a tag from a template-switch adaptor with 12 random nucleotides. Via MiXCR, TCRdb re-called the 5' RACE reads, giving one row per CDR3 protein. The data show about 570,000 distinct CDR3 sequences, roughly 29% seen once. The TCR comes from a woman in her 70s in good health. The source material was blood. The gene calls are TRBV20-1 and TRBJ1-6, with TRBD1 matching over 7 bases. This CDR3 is CSAKQGNSPLHF. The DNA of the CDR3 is TGCAGTGCTAAACAGGGGAATTCACCCCTCCACTTT.